These 25 T cell receptor beta chains were all obtained from the same sample, sequenced in a study of OX40 agonist ivuxolimab in advanced cancers. The assay was immunoSEQ multiplex PCR, and TCRdb's table has in-frame clones only and misses some. The sample contains over 8,500 clones, approximately 86% of which appear only once. Sequences were derived from CD4+ or CD8+ T cells sorted from blood, sampled in a trial of the OX40 agonist ivuxolimab. The receptors originated from an adult with an advanced solid tumor such as melanoma, head and neck, liver or kidney cancer.

V is TRBV5-1 and J is TRBJ2-7, with 7 bases matching TRBD2. The CDR3 runs to 13 residues. The J segment lost 7 bases and the V segment lost 6 bases, leaving 10 bases of the junction unmatched. Germline-derived CDR1 and CDR2 are SGHRS and YFSETQ. Written as DNA, the CDR3 is TGCGCCAGCACGGGGGGTACCGTATTTGAGCAGTACTTC. It yields the protein CASTGGTVFEQYF.

This chain links TRBV5-1 with TRBJ1-1; 9 bases match TRBD1. After removal of 4 bases from V and 5 bases from J, the junction contained 6 bases not matched to a gene. Germline V gives CDR1 SGHRS, CDR2 YFSETQ. The CDR3 is made up of 14 amino acids. CDR3 in amino acids: CASSTRQGVTEAFF. CDR3 nucleotide sequence: TGCGCCAGCAGCACCAGACAGGGGGTAACTGAAGCTTTCTTT. Full variable domain (remainder filled in from reference TRBV5-1 and TRBJ1-1): KAGVTQTPRYLIKTRGQQVTLSCSPISGHRSVSWYQQTPGQGLQFLFEYFSETQRNKGNFPGRFSGRQFSNSRSEMNVSTLELGDSALYLCASSTRQGVTEAFFGQGTRLTVV.

V and J are TRBV10-1 and TRBJ2-1; D remains unclear. Per germline, CDR1 WNHNN and CDR2 SYGVQD (reference sequence). This CDR3 comprises 11 residues. Trimming removed 6 bases at V and 7 bases at J, with 7 bases between. The CDR3 is CASSEENEQFF. CDR3 nucleotides: TGCGCCAGCAGCGAGGAGAATGAGCAGTTCTTC.

By sample share, this clone is medium-sized. The chain uses TRBV7-9 and TRBJ2-1; no firm D call. Between the trimmed V and J ends, which lost 2 bases and 7 bases, there was a span of 15 bases. This CDR3 comprises 15 residues. CDR1 and CDR2 from the germline V gene are SEHNR and FQNEAQ (reference sequence). The CDR3 region is CASSLQVRVRNEQFF. In DNA, the CDR3 is TGTGCCAGCAGCTTACAAGTTCGGGTACGAAATGAGCAGTTCTTC.

The rearrangement uses TRBV30 and TRBJ1-1; D remains unclear. CDR1 and CDR2 (germline): GTSNPN, SVGIG (reference sequence). CDR3 length equals 14 residues. The germline V and J ends were trimmed by 2 bases and 1 base, with 11 bases remaining between them. CDR3 region: CAWSLGVQNTEAFF. The CDR3 coding sequence is TGTGCCTGGAGTTTGGGAGTACAGAACACTGAAGCTTTCTTT.

The rearrangement uses TRBV27 and TRBJ1-1; possibly TRBD1 for D (5 bases). V was cut by 5 bases and J by 0 bases, with 19 bases left in between. Germline values: CDR1 MNHEY, CDR2 SMNVEV (reference sequence). This CDR3 is 17 amino acids long. DNA for the CDR3: TGTGCCAGCAGTCCCAAAGCGGTTGGCAGGGTGAACACTGAAGCTTTCTTT. Protein product: CASSPKAVGRVNTEAFF.

The CDR3 nucleotides read TGTGCCAGCAGCCGTTCCGGGACTAGCGGTCCCTACGAGCAGTACTTC. Encoded protein: CASSRSGTSGPYEQYF. This chain uses TRBV4-2 with TRBJ2-7; 11 bases are shared with TRBD2. The germline V gene encodes CDR1 LGHNA and CDR2 YNFKEQ. V dropped 4 bases and J dropped 2; count of bases not matched to a gene: 7. This CDR3 is built from 16 residues.

J is TRBJ2-7 and V is TRBV27; D may be TRBD2 (5 bases). CDR1 MNHEY and CDR2 SMNVEV come from the germline V gene (reference sequence). Trimming pared 1 base from V and 0 bases from J, leaving 7 bases between. The CDR3 loop spans 14 amino acids. As DNA, the CDR3 is TGTGCCAGCAGTTTATTGGGAGACTCCTACGAGCAGTACTTC. Protein sequence: CASSLLGDSYEQYF.

The V and J genes are TRBV28 and TRBJ2-1; D call uncertain. Germline CDR1 is MDHEN and CDR2 is SYDVKM. V was clipped by 2 bases and J by 7 bases, with 0 bases between them. The CDR3 consists of 10 residues. The CDR3 spells CASSLNEQFF. The CDR3 coding sequence is TGTGCCAGCAGTTTAAATGAGCAGTTCTTC.

The CDR3 sequence is CSVTKRNQETQYF. In nucleotides, the CDR3 is TGCAGCGTTACAAAACGCAATCAAGAGACCCAGTACTTC. The chain links TRBV29-1 to TRBJ2-5; D remains unclear. The length of the CDR3 is 13 residues. Germline V gene sequence: CDR1 SQVTM, CDR2 ANQGSEA. V lost 5 bases and J lost 2, with 12 bases in between.

A single count supports this clone. V is TRBV4-2 and J is TRBJ2-7, with 7 nucleotides matching TRBD2. Germline assignment: CDR1 LGHNA and CDR2 YNFKEQ. After removal of 0 bases from V and 6 bases from J, the junction contained 8 bases not matched to a gene. CDR3 length: 15 residues. The DNA for the CDR3 is TGTGCCAGCAGCCAAGATCGTAGCGGGTCTGGCGAGCAGTACTTC. It codes for CASSQDRSGSGEQYF.

Written as DNA, the CDR3 is TGTGCCAGCAGCTTAGCCGGACTAGCGGGAGGGACAGATACGCAGTATTTT. Translation gives CASSLAGLAGGTDTQYF. The chain uses TRBV7-9 and TRBJ2-3, with TRBD2 matching 15 bases. The length of the CDR3 is 17 residues. Per germline, CDR1 SEHNR and CDR2 FQNEAQ (reference sequence). Unmatched junction bases numbered 1, after V lost 0 bases and J lost 3 bases. Drawing the rest from reference TRBV7-9 and TRBJ2-3, the complete variable domain is DTGVSQNPRHKITKRGQNVTFRCDPISEHNRLYWYRQTLGQGPEFLTYFQNEAQLEKSRLLSDRFSAERPKGSFSTLEIQRTEQGDSAMYLCASSLAGLAGGTDTQYFGPGTRLTVL.

For the CDR3, the DNA is TGTGCCAGCAGTTACTCGCCCCGAAACGAGCAGTACTTC. Translation: CASSYSPRNEQYF. This chain connects TRBV6-5 to TRBJ2-7; D unresolved. This CDR3 is 13 amino acids long. V shed 0 bases and J shed 5 bases, with 8 bases lying between them. CDR1 is MNHEY and CDR2 is SVGAGI in the germline V gene.

V gene TRBV5-1 combines with J gene TRBJ2-7; 10 bases map to TRBD2. Looked up from germline, CDR1 is SGHRS and CDR2 is YFSETQ. Trimming took 2 bases from V and 0 from J; bases not matched to a gene: 11. This CDR3 comprises 18 residues. This chain's CDR3 is CASSFGLAGDVSSYEQYF. In DNA form, the CDR3 reads TGCGCCAGCAGCTTTGGGCTAGCGGGAGATGTGAGCTCCTACGAGCAGTACTTC.

This chain links TRBV10-3 with TRBJ2-1; D gene ambiguous. V was trimmed by 6 bases and J by 6 bases, leaving 12 bases between them. The V gene's germline CDR1 is ENHRY and CDR2 SYGVKD. The CDR3 consists of 13 residues. The CDR3 loop reads CAISLGPRNEQFF. The CDR3 DNA is TGTGCCATCAGCCTCGGACCTCGCAATGAGCAGTTCTTC.

The rearrangement joins TRBV4-1 to TRBJ2-7; D is perhaps TRBD2 (6 bases). CDR3 length equals 16 residues. The germline gives CDR1 MGHRA, CDR2 YSYEKL. Trimming took 0 bases from V and 7 from J, leaving 19 bases between them. CDR3 nucleotides: TGCGCCAGCAGCCAAGAAAGCGGGCACTACGGCGGAGAGCAGTACTTC. Protein product: CASSQESGHYGGEQYF.

This clone occurred once. The chain has TRBV4-2 and TRBJ2-7; a possible D gene is TRBD1 (6 bases). This CDR3 has 16 residues. The V end was cut by 0 bases, the J end by 1 base, with 13 bases between. Germline V lookup: CDR1 LGHNA, CDR2 YNFKEQ. The DNA of the CDR3 is TGTGCCAGCAGCCAAGAGGCAGGGGATGGGTCCTACGAGCAGTACTTC. Amino acids: CASSQEAGDGSYEQYF.

The CDR3 nucleotides read TGTGCCAGCAGTGAAGATGGTTCCTACAATGAGCAGTTCTTC. Translation: CASSEDGSYNEQFF. The chain joins TRBV6-4 to TRBJ2-1; no definite D call. The ends were cut back, 3 bases at V and 1 base at J, with 7 bases in the middle. The CDR3 has 14 amino acids. Per the germline V gene, CDR1 is MRHNA and CDR2 is SNTAGT.

CDR3 residues: CASKTSPTSNQPQHF. As DNA, the CDR3 is TGTGCCAGCAAGACGTCCCCAACTAGCAATCAGCCCCAGCATTTT. The chain is built from TRBV27 and TRBJ1-5; no definite D call. Germline values: CDR1 MNHEY, CDR2 SMNVEV (reference sequence). V was shortened by 7 bases and J by 0 bases, with 13 bases between the two germline ends. CDR3 length: 15 residues.

J is TRBJ2-1 and V is TRBV7-9; D is uncertain. The V gene lost 0 bases and the J gene lost 5 bases, with 11 bases spanning the gap. Germline assignment: CDR1 SEHNR and CDR2 FQNEAQ (reference sequence). This CDR3 region has 15 residues. CDR3 protein: CASSLARLDHNEQFF. Written as DNA, the CDR3 is TGTGCCAGCAGCTTAGCGAGGCTCGACCACAATGAGCAGTTCTTC. The whole variable domain, filled in from reference TRBV7-9 and TRBJ2-1, reads DTGVSQNPRHKITKRGQNVTFRCDPISEHNRLYWYRQTLGQGPEFLTYFQNEAQLEKSRLLSDRFSAERPKGSFSTLEIQRTEQGDSAMYLCASSLARLDHNEQFFGPGTRLTVL.

The rearrangement links TRBV9 to TRBJ2-7; 7 bases line up with TRBD2. The germline V gene has CDR1 SGDLS and CDR2 YYNGEE. The CDR3 runs 14 residues. The V and J ends lost 5 bases and 2 bases, in that order; junction bases with no gene match: 7. The CDR3 protein is CASSESGTTYEQYF. The CDR3 DNA reads TGTGCCAGCAGTGAAAGCGGGACCACCTACGAGCAGTACTTC. The whole variable domain, remainder taken from reference TRBV9 and TRBJ2-7, is DSGVTQTPKHLITATGQRVTLRCSPRSGDLSVYWYQQSLDQGLQFLIQYYNGEERAKGNILERFSAQQFPDLHSELNLSSLELGDSALYFCASSESGTTYEQYFGPGTRLTVT.

The chain combines TRBV30 with TRBJ2-2, with 14 bases identical to TRBD2. Germline loops: CDR1 GTSNPN, CDR2 SVGIG (reference sequence). V was clipped by 1 base and J by 3 bases; unmatched bases: 1. The CDR3 runs to 16 residues. This chain's CDR3 is CAWSGGLAGDTGELFF. The CDR3 coding sequence is TGTGCCTGGAGTGGGGGACTAGCGGGAGACACCGGGGAGCTGTTTTTT. The whole variable domain, remainder taken from reference TRBV30 and TRBJ2-2, is SQTIHQWPATLVQPVGSPLSLECTVEGTSNPNLYWYRQAAGRGLQLLFYSVGIGQISSEVPQNLSASRPQDRQFILSSKKLLLSDSGFYLCAWSGGLAGDTGELFFGEGSRLTVL.

This chain links TRBV6-5 with TRBJ1-1; D is perhaps TRBD1 (6 bases). The germline V gene has CDR1 MNHEY and CDR2 SVGAGI. CDR3 length: 14 residues. V lost 6 bases to trimming and J lost 6 bases, with 17 bases between them. This CDR3 is CASSRRGQNPEAFF. As DNA, the CDR3 is TGTGCCAGCAGCCGCAGGGGTCAAAACCCTGAAGCTTTCTTT.

V gene TRBV27 combines with J gene TRBJ2-7; D perhaps matches TRBD2 (6 bases). The germline V gene encodes CDR1 MNHEY and CDR2 SMNVEV (reference sequence). The CDR3 length is 13 residues. V was trimmed by 6 bases and J by 3 bases, leaving 12 bases between them. The CDR3 sequence is CASRHRGYYEQYF. DNA for the CDR3: TGTGCCAGCAGACACCGGGGGTACTACGAGCAGTACTTC.

This chain connects TRBV6-1 to TRBJ2-5; 12 bases are a match to TRBD1. Judging by the DNA end, TRBJ2-7 fits better; the J call may be wrong. Germline CDR1 and CDR2: MNHNS and SASEGT. The CDR3 runs 18 residues. The CDR3 here is CASSAGTGGPSTSYEQYF. For the CDR3, the DNA is TGTGCCAGCAGTGCCGGGACAGGGGGCCCCTCAACTTCCTACGAGCAGTACTTC.